One and the same sample provided the 23 T cell receptor beta chains below, sequenced in a study of identical twins. TCRdb reprocessed the 5' RACE reads via MiXCR and lists one record per CDR3 protein. This repertoire shows hundreds of thousands of distinct CDR3 sequences, more than 6.5% found once; its top ten account for approximately 0.94%. The data also belong to a second study, concerning yellow fever vaccine responses in identical twins.

The specimen sequenced was PBMCs. Every receptor here comes from a woman in her late teens or twenties in good health.

The chain uses TRBV29-1 and TRBJ2-5, with 8 bases lining up with TRBD2. Trimming cost V 5 bases and J 5 bases; bases outside gene matches: 7. This CDR3 comprises 13 residues. Germline loops: CDR1 SQVTM, CDR2 ANQGSEA. CDR3 sequence: CSVTGTSKETQYF. The DNA for the CDR3 is TGCAGCGTTACCGGGACTAGTAAGGAGACCCAGTACTTC.

This chain uses TRBV6-1 with TRBJ1-2; 9 nucleotides match TRBD1. The CDR3 has 14 amino acids. J gave up 4 bases and V 6 bases, and 6 bases lay outside the gene matches. The germline CDR1 and CDR2 sequences are MNHNS and SASEGT. DNA of the CDR3: TGTGCCAGCAGAGGCACAGGGGGCGGCTATGGCTACACCTTC. Translated, it gives CASRGTGGGYGYTF.

DNA for the CDR3: TGTGCCAGCAGCCCCGGACAGGGGCTTAGGGACGAGCAGTACTTC. Its protein is CASSPGQGLRDEQYF. V is TRBV7-9 and J is TRBJ2-7, with 9 bases fitting TRBD1. The trim removed 5 bases at V and 5 bases at J, leaving 10 bases unmatched. The CDR3 covers 15 residues. Germline CDR1 and CDR2: SEHNR and FQNEAQ (reference sequence).

The CDR3 sequence is CASSRWGGQETQYF. For the CDR3, the DNA is TGTGCCAGCAGCCGTTGGGGGGGGCAAGAGACCCAGTACTTC. This chain joins TRBV11-1 and TRBJ2-5; the match to TRBD2 covers 7 bases. Germline V gene lookup returns CDR1 SGHAT and CDR2 FQDESV (reference sequence). This CDR3 has 14 residues. J lost 2 bases, V lost 5 bases, and 5 bases had no gene match.

This clonotype has a handful of counts. The chain joins TRBV7-2 to TRBJ2-3, with 9 bases aligning to TRBD2. Germline V gene data show CDR1 as SGHTA and CDR2 as FQGNSA. This CDR3 is built from 16 residues. Trimming removed 5 bases from V and 6 bases from J; junction bases left unmatched: 12. DNA of the CDR3: TGTGCCAGCAGCCCGGGGACTAGCTCACTCGGGGATACGCAGTATTTT. Encoded protein: CASSPGTSSLGDTQYF.

This clonotype showed up just a few times. The gene calls are TRBV29-1 and TRBJ1-2; 7 positions agree with TRBD1. CDR3 length equals 12 residues. Germline values: CDR1 SQVTM, CDR2 ANQGSEA. Trimming cost V 7 bases and J 3 bases; bases outside gene matches: 5. CDR3 sequence (DNA): TGCAGCGCCAGGGGGTCCTACTATGGCTACACCTTC. This translates into CSARGSYYGYTF.

This clonotype appeared a few times. V is TRBV11-2 and J is TRBJ2-7, with 8 nucleotides matching TRBD2. The CDR3 totals 15 residues. With V trimmed by 2 bases and J by 7 bases, 10 bases remained unmatched. Looked up from germline, CDR1 is SGHAT and CDR2 is FQNNGV. The CDR3 region has the DNA TGTGCCAGCAGCTTACGGGGGGGAGCTCTTTGGGAGCAGTACTTC. Encoded protein: CASSLRGGALWEQYF.

This clonotype was counted between two and nine times. The genes are TRBV12-3 or TRBV12-4 and TRBJ2-1; D is possibly TRBD1 or TRBD2 (6 bases each). V lost 7 bases and J 0 bases, leaving 19 bases between the germline ends. This CDR3 comprises 17 residues. DNA for the CDR3: TGTGCCAGCAACGAGGTGGGGGGCCCTATCTCCTACAATGAGCAGTTCTTC. This codes for CASNEVGGPISYNEQFF.

The chain employs TRBV11-2 and TRBJ2-2, with D possibly matching TRBD2 (5 bases). Trimming removed 0 bases from V and 4 bases from J, with 6 bases in between. This CDR3 has 14 amino acids. Germline values: CDR1 SGHAT, CDR2 FQNNGV. The CDR3 nucleotides are TGTGCCAGCAGCTTAGAGAGGGTCACCGGGGAGCTGTTTTTT. It yields the protein CASSLERVTGELFF.

This clonotype came up many times. The rearrangement uses TRBV18 and TRBJ2-5; 9 bases agree with TRBD2. V lost 3 bases to trimming and J lost 2 bases; unmatched junction nucleotides: 7. This CDR3 is built from 16 residues. CDR1 KGHSH and CDR2 LQKENI come from the germline V gene. The CDR3 bases are TGTGCCAGCTCACCGTCAAAACTAGCGGGTCAAGAGACCCAGTACTTC. Its translation is CASSPSKLAGQETQYF.

This clonotype was seen more than once but under ten times. J is TRBJ2-1 and V is TRBV12-3 or TRBV12-4; 9 bases fit TRBD2. There are 14 residues in the CDR3. V shed 3 bases and J 9 bases; nucleotides not matched to a gene: 6. CDR3 coding DNA: TGTGCCAGCAGTTTTGGGGGACTAGCTTCTGAGCAGTTCTTC. This translates into CASSFGGLASEQFF.

Comments on this clonotype: An end of the junction differs from the germline gene, which may be a read error. The chain is built from TRBV7-7 and TRBJ2-7; tentative D call: TRBD2 (7 bases). This CDR3 is built from 16 residues. Germline V gene data show CDR1 as SSHAT and CDR2 as FNYEAQ (reference sequence). CDR3 in amino acids: CASSVSYSGGSYEQYF. The CDR3 bases are TGTGCTAGCAGCGTATCCTATTCGGGGGGCAGCTACGAGCAGTACTTC.

Many counts were recorded for this clonotype. In DNA form, the CDR3 reads TGTGCCAGCAGCCAAGGGGACTCTTACAATGAGCAGTTCTTC. Translated: CASSQGDSYNEQFF. V usage is TRBV4-2 and J usage is TRBJ2-1; weak D call: TRBD2 (6 bases). The CDR3 runs 14 residues. Germline V CDR1 and CDR2: LGHNA, YNFKEQ. Trimming left V 1 base short and J 4 bases short, with 8 bases between.

The chain carries TRBV5-1 and TRBJ2-2; D remains unclear. Trimming shortened V by 1 base and J by 0 bases, and 13 bases separated the two germline ends. This CDR3 region has 17 residues. Per the germline V gene, CDR1 is SGHRS and CDR2 is YFSETQ. CDR3 sequence (DNA): TGCGCCAGCAGCTTGAGTGGTAGGCGTGCGAACACCGGGGAGCTGTTTTTT. This encodes CASSLSGRRANTGELFF. The complete variable domain, with remaining parts taken from reference TRBV5-1 and TRBJ2-2, reads KAGVTQTPRYLIKTRGQQVTLSCSPISGHRSVSWYQQTPGQGLQFLFEYFSETQRNKGNFPGRFSGRQFSNSRSEMNVSTLELGDSALYLCASSLSGRRANTGELFFGEGSRLTVL.

This clonotype was recorded many times. The rearrangement links TRBV12-3 or TRBV12-4 to TRBJ2-7, with 9 bases lining up with TRBD2. The trim removed 6 bases at V and 2 bases at J, leaving 8 bases unmatched. This CDR3 is 15 amino acids long. The CDR3 nucleotides read TGTGCCAGCAGAGTATTGACTAGCGGAGCCTACGAGCAGTACTTC. Protein sequence: CASRVLTSGAYEQYF.

There are many counts of this clonotype. The CDR3 spells CASSTRLGLRSYNEQFF. In DNA form, the CDR3 reads TGTGCCAGCAGCACCCGACTAGGCCTACGCTCCTACAATGAGCAGTTCTTC. The rearrangement uses TRBV12-3 or TRBV12-4 and TRBJ2-1, with D tentatively TRBD2 (6 bases). The length of the CDR3 is 17 residues. Deletions cut 6 bases from V and 0 bases from J, with 18 bases between.

This clonotype was seen many times. This chain connects TRBV29-1 to TRBJ2-7; no firm D call. Germline loops: CDR1 SQVTM, CDR2 ANQGSEA. The CDR3 is made up of 12 amino acids. Trimming cost V 2 bases and J 3 bases, with 8 bases left between them. CDR3 coding DNA: TGCAGCGTTGAATCGGCAAACTACGAGCAGTACTTC. It codes for CSVESANYEQYF.

This clonotype was observed a few times. The V call is TRBV6-1, the J call TRBJ2-6, with D perhaps matching TRBD1 (5 bases). There are 20 residues in the CDR3. Trimming left V 5 bases short and J 1 base short, with 24 bases between. The germline V gene has CDR1 MNHNS and CDR2 SASEGT. This CDR3 reads CASSKTDRAPSQSGANVLTF. DNA for the CDR3: TGTGCCAGCAGTAAGACAGACAGAGCTCCCTCTCAGTCTGGGGCCAACGTCCTGACTTTC.

The chain carries TRBV7-6 and TRBJ2-2, with D possibly being TRBD1 (6 bases). Trimming took 0 bases from V and 4 from J, leaving 12 bases between them. From germline, CDR1 is SGHVS and CDR2 FNYEAQ. This CDR3 is 16 amino acids long. The CDR3 loop is CASSLAGARGTGELFF. The CDR3 DNA follows: TGTGCCAGCAGCTTAGCGGGGGCTAGGGGCACCGGGGAGCTGTTTTTT.

This clonotype was counted at least ten times. This rearrangement joins TRBV3-1 to TRBJ2-7; D uncertain. This CDR3 spans 13 amino acids. V was pared by 5 bases and J by 2 bases, with 10 bases between. Germline CDR1 is LGHDT and CDR2 is YNNKEL (reference sequence). CDR3 in amino acids: CASSYGSAYEQYF. CDR3 sequence (DNA): TGTGCCAGCAGCTACGGGTCAGCCTACGAGCAGTACTTC.

This clonotype was observed a few times. This chain uses TRBV30 with TRBJ2-3; perhaps TRBD1 as D (6 bases). Germline-derived CDR1 and CDR2 are GTSNPN and SVGIG (reference sequence). CDR3 length: 15 residues. V lost 6 bases to trimming and J lost 5 bases, with 21 bases between them. CDR3 amino acids: CACAGSWAGEDTQYF. CDR3 sequence (DNA): TGTGCCTGCGCAGGGTCGTGGGCAGGGGAAGATACGCAGTATTTT.

The chain links TRBV20-1 to TRBJ2-2; possible D gene TRBD1, 6 bases. Trimming cost V 1 base and J 2 bases, with 8 bases left between them. Germline CDR1 and CDR2: DFQATT and SNEGSKA (reference sequence). This CDR3 is built from 14 residues. The CDR3 sequence is CSARVRGNTGELFF. The CDR3 DNA follows: TGCAGTGCTAGAGTCAGGGGAAACACCGGGGAGCTGTTTTTT.

This clonotype was detected many times. V usage is TRBV4-1 and J usage is TRBJ2-3, with D possibly TRBD1 on 7 matching bases. This CDR3 is built from 16 residues. Germline V gene lookup returns CDR1 MGHRA and CDR2 YSYEKL. The V end lost 0 bases, the J end lost 3 bases, and 13 bases lay between the germline ends. The DNA for the CDR3 is TGCGCCAGCAGCCAAGAGGAGGGGGCAGGGACAGATACGCAGTATTTT. Encoded protein: CASSQEEGAGTDTQYF.